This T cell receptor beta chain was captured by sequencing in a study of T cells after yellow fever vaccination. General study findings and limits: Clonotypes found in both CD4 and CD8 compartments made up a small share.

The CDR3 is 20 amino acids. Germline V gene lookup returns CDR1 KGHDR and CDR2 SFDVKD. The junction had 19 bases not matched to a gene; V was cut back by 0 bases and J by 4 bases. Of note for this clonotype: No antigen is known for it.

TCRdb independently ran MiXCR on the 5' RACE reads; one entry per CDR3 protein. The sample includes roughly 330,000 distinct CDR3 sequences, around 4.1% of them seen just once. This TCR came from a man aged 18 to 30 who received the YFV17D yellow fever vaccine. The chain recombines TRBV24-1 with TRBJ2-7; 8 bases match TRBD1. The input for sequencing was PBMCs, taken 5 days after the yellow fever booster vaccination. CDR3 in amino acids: CATSDLRGVTGAYGPYEQYV. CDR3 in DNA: TGTGCCACCAGTGATTTGAGGGGAGTGACAGGGGCTTATGGGCCATACGAGCAGTACGTC.